These T cell receptor beta chains were read from a single sample in a study of monozygotic twins with inflammatory bowel disease. With the 5' RACE reads reprocessed, TCRdb shows one record per CDR3 protein and no DNA. The sample table sets out 88,000 or so distinct CDR3 sequences. The specimen sequenced was blood. These TCRs come from a human donor with ulcerative colitis or Crohn's disease, or a healthy co-twin of an affected twin (not recorded which). The CDR3 runs from the conserved cysteine through the conserved F or W. Fields, in order: V gene, CDR3 length, J gene, CDR3 protein.

>TRBV5-1|16|TRBJ1-5
CASSPLPGQQGQPQHF
>TRBV5-1|11|TRBJ1-5
CATGVNQPQHF
>TRBV19|14|TRBJ2-7
CASSIDSDYYEQYF
>TRBV20-1|13|TRBJ2-7
CSAPRDGGYEQYF
>TRBV10-3|15|TRBJ2-1
CAIRMTATSLNEQFF
>TRBV3-1|17|TRBJ2-3
CASSQDSSGGYTDTQYF
>TRBV11-2|12|TRBJ2-2
CASSQGAGELFF
>TRBV27|16|TRBJ1-4
CASSTRTGGVNEKLFF
>TRBV29-1|14|TRBJ2-5
CSAKGLAGLKTQYF
>TRBV3-1|17|TRBJ2-2
CASSQGPRGGRSGELFF
>TRBV20-1|14|TRBJ1-2
CSAVHRQGAVGYTF
>TRBV7-8|14|TRBJ1-6
CASSTGGRNSPLHF
>TRBV24-1|15|TRBJ2-2
CATSDSAGATGELFF
>TRBV11-2|12|TRBJ1-1
CASSLEGIGAFF
>TRBV5-1|18|TRBJ1-1
CASSLKKVTGGMNTEAFF
>TRBV9|13|TRBJ2-5
CASSVEGRETQYF
>TRBV20-1|14|TRBJ1-3
CSASQGGSGNTIYF
>TRBV5-6|14|TRBJ2-3
CASSLDSGADTQYF
>TRBV7-2|12|TRBJ1-1
CASSLSGNEAFF
>TRBV4-1|15|TRBJ1-3
CASSDIQKSGNTIYF
>TRBV12-3/TRBV12-4|16|TRBJ2-2
CASSLSGTGVAGELFF
>TRBV9|15|TRBJ1-3
CASSVTETAGNTIYF
>TRBV20-1|12|TRBJ2-1
CSASTVYNEQFF
>TRBV7-2|12|TRBJ1-4
CASSPNRGGLFF
>TRBV18|12|TRBJ2-3
CASSPTGDTQYF
>TRBV7-9|15|TRBJ2-1
CASSLGQGGINEQFF
>TRBV18|17|TRBJ2-1
CASSPLQGRSSYNEQFF
>TRBV6-1|15|TRBJ2-7
CASSAPGLAFSEQYF
>TRBV24-1|12|TRBJ1-4
CATSDTDGKLFF
>TRBV20-1|13|TRBJ2-5
CSARGFPGETQYF
>TRBV10-3|14|TRBJ2-3
CAISILAGGDTQYF
>TRBV15|16|TRBJ2-4
CATSPLQGGVKNIQYF
>TRBV5-8|14|TRBJ2-1
CASSSLRGLGEQFF
>TRBV28|17|TRBJ2-3
CASSLTRTSGYTDTQYF
>TRBV7-9|15|TRBJ1-1
CASSPTGTGNTEAFF